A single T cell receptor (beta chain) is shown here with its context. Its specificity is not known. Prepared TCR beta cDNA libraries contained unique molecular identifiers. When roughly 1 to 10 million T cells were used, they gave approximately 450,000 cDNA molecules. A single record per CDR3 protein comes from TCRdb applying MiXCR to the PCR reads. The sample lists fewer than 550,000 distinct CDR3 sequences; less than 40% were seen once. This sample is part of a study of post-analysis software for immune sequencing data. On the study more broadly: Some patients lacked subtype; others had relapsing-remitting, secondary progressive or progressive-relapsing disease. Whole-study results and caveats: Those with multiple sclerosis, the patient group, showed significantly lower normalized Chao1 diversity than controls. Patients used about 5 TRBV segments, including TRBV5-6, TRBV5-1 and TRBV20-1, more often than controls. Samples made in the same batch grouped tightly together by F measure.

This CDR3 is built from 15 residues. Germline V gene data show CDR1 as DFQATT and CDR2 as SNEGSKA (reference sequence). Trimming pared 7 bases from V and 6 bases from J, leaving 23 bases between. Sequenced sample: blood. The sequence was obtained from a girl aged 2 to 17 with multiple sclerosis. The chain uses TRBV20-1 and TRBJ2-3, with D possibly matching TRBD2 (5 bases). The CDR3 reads CSVILTSGSLDTQYF. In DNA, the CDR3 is TGCAGTGTTATACTAACTAGTGGGTCTTTGGATACGCAGTATTTT.